Below are 30 T cell receptor beta chains sequenced from a single sample in a study of identical twins. From the 5' RACE reads, TCRdb called clonotypes with MiXCR, one entry per CDR3 protein. Seen here are about 720,000 distinct CDR3 sequences, less than 10% observed once, and the top ten hold approximately 0.89%. These data were likewise used in another study, on yellow fever vaccine responses in identical twins.

Sequencing was done on a sample of PBMCs. These receptors originate from a woman aged 18 to 35 in good health.

The chain employs TRBV3-1 and TRBJ2-2; 8 bases fit TRBD1. Germline lookup yields CDR1 LGHDT and CDR2 YNNKEL (reference sequence). V shed 5 bases, J shed 3 bases, and the junction held 5 bases outside the gene matches. This CDR3 region has 15 residues. CDR3 amino acids: CASSVQGDDTGELFF. In DNA, the CDR3 is TGTGCCAGCAGCGTACAGGGGGACGACACCGGGGAGCTGTTTTTT.

A few counts support this clonotype. The chain joins TRBV12-3 or TRBV12-4 to TRBJ2-1; tentatively, D is TRBD1 (6 bases). The CDR3 sequence is 14 residues long. Trimming pared 10 bases from V and 4 bases from J, leaving 17 bases between. CDR3 loop: CATHGGSLYNEQFF. In nucleotides, the CDR3 is TGTGCCACCCATGGGGGCAGTCTTTACAATGAGCAGTTCTTC.

A few counts support this clonotype. The chain recombines TRBV15 with TRBJ2-5, with 8 bases matching TRBD1. The length of the CDR3 is 16 residues. V shed 4 bases, J shed 4 bases, and the junction held 11 bases outside the gene matches. Per germline, CDR1 LNHNV and CDR2 YYDKDF (reference sequence). Written as DNA, the CDR3 is TGTGCCACCAGCACCGAAAAAGCCGGGACAGGAGAGACCCAGTACTTC. Its protein is CATSTEKAGTGETQYF.

In its sample, this clonotype was seen many times. This sequence joins TRBV5-8 and TRBJ1-2; D gene ambiguous. Trimming cost V 1 base and J 8 bases, with 6 bases left between them. The germline CDR1 and CDR2 sequences are SGHTS and YDEGEE. This CDR3 contains 11 residues. CDR3 loop: CASSLLGGYTF. DNA for the CDR3: TGTGCCAGCAGCTTGCTAGGGGGCTACACCTTC.

This clonotype was seen a few times. The chain uses TRBV6-2 or TRBV6-3 and TRBJ2-7; D not resolved. The CDR3 totals 15 residues. The V gene's germline CDR1 is MNHEY and CDR2 SVGEGT. V lost 6 bases and J lost 1, with 16 bases in between. CDR3 sequence reads: CASSNADLGSYEQYF. The CDR3 DNA reads as TGTGCCAGCAGCAACGCAGACCTGGGATCCTACGAGCAGTACTTC.

There are a few counts of this clonotype. The CDR3 DNA follows: TGCGCCAGCAAGGAGCTATCTATCACAGATACGCAGTATTTT. This codes for CASKELSITDTQYF. V gene TRBV5-1 combines with J gene TRBJ2-3; no clear D gene. The length of the CDR3 is 14 residues. CDR1 is SGHRS, CDR2 YFSETQ, per germline. V was shortened by 6 bases and J by 2 bases, with 13 bases between the two germline ends.

The V gene is TRBV9, the J gene TRBJ2-7, with 10 positions matching TRBD2. Germline V CDR1 and CDR2: SGDLS, YYNGEE. The V and J ends lost 5 bases and 3 bases, in that order; junction bases with no gene match: 8. The CDR3 spans 15 residues. CDR3 sequence (DNA): TGTGCCAGCAGTGTCAACAGCGGGGGGGACTACGAGCAGTACTTC. It codes for CASSVNSGGDYEQYF.

This clonotype showed up just a few times. CDR3 nucleotides: TGTGCCAGCAGTTTGAGTGGGATGGGGGCCAAAAACATTCAGTACTTC. This translates into CASSLSGMGAKNIQYF. The V call is TRBV28, the J call TRBJ2-4; D remains unclear. The germline V and J ends were trimmed by 3 bases and 1 base, with 13 bases remaining between them. Germline lookup yields CDR1 MDHEN and CDR2 SYDVKM. The CDR3 is made up of 16 amino acids.

This clonotype has ten or more counts. The chain carries TRBV7-2 and TRBJ2-1; possibly TRBD1 for D (5 bases). V lost 4 bases and J 8 bases, leaving 15 bases between the germline ends. Germline V gene lookup returns CDR1 SGHTA and CDR2 FQGNSA. The CDR3 sequence is 14 residues long. DNA of the CDR3: TGTGCCAGCAGCTCGACTCGGGCACAGGATGAGCAGTTCTTC. Protein: CASSSTRAQDEQFF.

For the CDR3, the DNA is TGTGCCAGCAGCCAAGGGTGGGGCCATGAGCAGTTCTTC. It is translated as CASSQGWGHEQFF. V gene TRBV14 combines with J gene TRBJ2-1; tentatively, D is TRBD1 (5 bases). Trimming stripped 1 base from V and 8 bases from J, with 9 bases between. The CDR3 loop spans 13 amino acids. Germline V lookup: CDR1 SGHDN, CDR2 FVKESK. Based on the CDR3 plus reference TRBV14 and TRBJ2-1, the full variable domain is EAGVTQFPSHSVIEKGQTVTLRCDPISGHDNLYWYRRVMGKEIKFLLHFVKESKQDESGMPNNRFLAERTGGTYSTLKVQPAELEDSGVYFCASSQGWGHEQFFGPGTRLTVL.

This clonotype was seen many times. The gene calls are TRBV7-9 and TRBJ2-1, with D perhaps TRBD2 (5 bases). CDR1 SEHNR and CDR2 FQNEAQ come from the germline V gene (reference sequence). The CDR3 has 11 residues. Trimming shortened V by 7 bases and J by 5 bases, and 6 bases separated the two germline ends. The CDR3 DNA sequence: TGTGCCAGCAACGGGGACAATGAGCAGTTCTTC. Its translation: CASNGDNEQFF.

This clonotype was seen at least ten times. The V and J genes are TRBV6-2 or TRBV6-3 and TRBJ2-2; D is perhaps TRBD1 (6 bases). CDR3 length: 15 amino acids. V was cut by 7 bases and J by 3 bases, with 15 bases left in between. Germline V gives CDR1 MNHEY, CDR2 SVGEGT. This chain's CDR3 is CASIRPGEHTGELFF. The CDR3 DNA reads as TGTGCCAGCATTAGGCCAGGGGAACACACCGGGGAGCTGTTTTTT.

The table lists this clonotype with a few counts. This chain uses TRBV7-2 with TRBJ2-5, with no clear D. There are 13 residues in the CDR3. CDR1 and CDR2 (germline): SGHTA, FQGNSA. The V end was cut by 3 bases, the J end by 7 bases, with 12 bases between. The CDR3 bases are TGTGCCAGCAGCTTGCAGGTTTATGGGACCCAGTACTTC. It specifies CASSLQVYGTQYF.

In the case of this clonotype: Just one base apart from a much larger clone, this may be a read error. The chain couples TRBV4-2 to TRBJ2-2, with TRBD2 matching over 7 bases. This CDR3 has 15 residues. CDR1 is LGHNA and CDR2 is YNFKEQ in the germline V gene. CDR3 sequence reads: CASSQDRGLGGGLFF. Here the CDR3 DNA reads TGTGCCAGCAGCCAAGATCGAGGGCTGGGCGGGGGGCTGTTTTTT.

The rearrangement uses TRBV10-3 and TRBJ2-7; D may be TRBD2 (6 bases). Germline loops: CDR1 ENHRY, CDR2 SYGVKD. This CDR3 is built from 14 residues. V shed 10 bases and J shed 2 bases, with 18 bases lying between them. CDR3 loop: CATNPGTVAYEQYF. As DNA, the CDR3 is TGTGCCACCAACCCTGGGACTGTCGCCTACGAGCAGTACTTC.

In its sample, this clonotype was seen many times. The CDR3 region has the DNA TGTGCCAGCAGTCGGGACAACCCTGGGACTGTGGCAGATACGCAGTATTTT. Translating it yields CASSRDNPGTVADTQYF. V gene TRBV27 combines with J gene TRBJ2-3; D tentatively fits TRBD1 or TRBD2 (6 bases each). The CDR3 is 17 residues long. V lost 5 bases and J lost 4, with 22 bases in between. CDR1 and CDR2 from the germline V gene are MNHEY and SMNVEV (reference sequence).

This clonotype was seen only a few times. The chain joins TRBV27 to TRBJ2-3, with D maybe TRBD2 (6 bases). V lost 5 bases to trimming and J lost 1 base, with 13 bases between them. Germline CDR1 reads MNHEY; CDR2 reads SMNVEV (reference sequence). This CDR3 spans 15 amino acids. CDR3 in DNA: TGTGCCAGCAGTAAAACTAGCTGGGGCACAGATACGCAGTATTTT. This codes for CASSKTSWGTDTQYF.

This clonotype was seen a few times. The CDR3 bases are TGTGCCAGCTCACCACGGACTGCCGGCGACAATGAGCAGTTCTTC. Its protein is CASSPRTAGDNEQFF. The J gene is TRBJ2-1, the V gene TRBV18; D perhaps matches TRBD2 (5 bases). The CDR3 has 15 amino acids. CDR1 and CDR2 (germline): KGHSH, LQKENI. V was pared by 1 base and J by 5 bases, with 12 bases between. Full variable domain (missing parts from reference TRBV18 and TRBJ2-1): NAGVMQNPRHLVRRRGQEARLRCSPMKGHSHVYWYRQLPEEGLKFMVYLQKENIIDESGMPKERFSAEFPKEGPSILRIQQVVRGDSAAYFCASSPRTAGDNEQFFGPGTRLTVL.

Many counts were recorded for this clonotype. V gene TRBV7-2 combines with J gene TRBJ2-7; D remains unclear. CDR3 size: 13 residues. Per germline, CDR1 SGHTA and CDR2 FQGNSA. The germline V and J ends were trimmed by 1 base and 3 bases, with 7 bases remaining between them. The CDR3 DNA follows: TGTGCCAGCAGCTTAGAGCGAGTCTACGAGCAGTACTTC. Translating it yields CASSLERVYEQYF.

This clonotype has just a few counts. The rearrangement uses TRBV7-9 and TRBJ2-7; 10 bases match TRBD1. Per the germline V gene, CDR1 is SEHNR and CDR2 is FQNEAQ (reference sequence). The CDR3 sequence is 16 residues long. The J segment lost 3 bases and the V segment lost 4 bases, leaving 9 bases of the junction unmatched. CDR3 loop: CASSYPGTGVDYEQYF. The CDR3 nucleotides read TGTGCCAGCAGCTACCCCGGGACAGGGGTCGACTACGAGCAGTACTTC.

The table lists this clonotype with many counts. CDR3 in amino acids: CSARDPGLTPYNEQFF. CDR3 bases: TGCAGTGCTAGAGACCCTGGACTGACCCCCTACAATGAGCAGTTCTTC. The chain recombines TRBV20-1 with TRBJ2-1; maybe TRBD2 (5 bases). CDR1 is DFQATT and CDR2 is SNEGSKA in the germline V gene (reference sequence). V was clipped by 0 bases and J by 2 bases, with 14 bases between them. The length of the CDR3 is 16 residues.

The chain has TRBV14 and TRBJ2-1; either TRBD1 or TRBD2 may fit D (5 bases each). Germline CDR1 reads SGHDN; CDR2 reads FVKESK. Trimming took off 4 bases at V and 5 bases at J, with 15 bases between the two ends. The CDR3 consists of 15 residues. CDR3 DNA: TGTGCCAGCAGCCTTATGGGGACGGAGAACAATGAGCAGTTCTTC. Encoded protein: CASSLMGTENNEQFF.

This clonotype was counted ten times or more. The V and J genes are TRBV29-1 and TRBJ1-1; perhaps TRBD1 as D (6 bases). Germline values: CDR1 SQVTM, CDR2 ANQGSEA. V was shortened by 7 bases and J by 1 base, with 13 bases between the two germline ends. This CDR3 has 13 amino acids. The DNA for the CDR3 is TGCAGCGGACGACAGGAGAGGAACACTGAAGCTTTCTTT. It specifies CSGRQERNTEAFF.

This clonotype came up many times. CDR3 in amino acids: CASSSGQTYTEAFF. The CDR3 DNA sequence: TGTGCCAGCAGCTCGGGACAGACCTACACTGAAGCTTTCTTT. V and J are TRBV7-9 and TRBJ1-1; 7 bases map to TRBD1. This CDR3 spans 14 amino acids. Germline V gives CDR1 SEHNR, CDR2 FQNEAQ (reference sequence). V gave up 4 bases and J gave up 3 bases; unmatched junction bases: 5.

J is TRBJ2-2 and V is TRBV15; possibly TRBD1 for D (6 bases). Germline values: CDR1 LNHNV, CDR2 YYDKDF (reference sequence). CDR3 size: 16 residues. V was pared by 3 bases and J by 0 bases, with 11 bases between. CDR3 protein: CATSSSRGPNTGELFF. The CDR3, as DNA: TGTGCCACCAGCAGCTCCAGGGGCCCGAACACCGGGGAGCTGTTTTTT.

This clonotype occurred many times. The chain recombines TRBV4-2 with TRBJ2-5; 7 bases match TRBD2. J was trimmed by 2 bases and V by 4 bases; bases with no gene match: 4. Germline CDR1 LGHNA, CDR2 YNFKEQ. The CDR3 covers 14 residues. Written as DNA, the CDR3 is TGTGCCAGCAGCCTCCGGACTAGTCAAGAGACCCAGTACTTC. Encoded protein: CASSLRTSQETQYF.

The V gene is TRBV27, the J gene TRBJ2-2, with D unclear. The CDR3 contains 15 residues. Germline V CDR1 and CDR2: MNHEY, SMNVEV (reference sequence). The V gene lost 5 bases and the J gene lost 7 bases, with 17 bases spanning the gap. The CDR3 DNA reads TGTGCCAGCAGTCCCGATCCAATAGTAGGCGGGGAGCTGTTTTTT. As protein: CASSPDPIVGGELFF.

This clonotype was seen ten or more times. The junction shows a germline mismatch at one end, possibly a read error. V gene TRBV29-1 combines with J gene TRBJ2-5; D is uncertain. CDR1 and CDR2 (germline): SQVTM, ANQGSEA. The CDR3 is 10 residues long. The DNA for the CDR3 is TGCAGTGTTGTAGGAGAGACCCAGTACTTC. Translated: CSVVGETQYF.

The table lists this clonotype with many counts. The J gene is TRBJ2-1, the V gene TRBV4-3; D remains ambiguous. CDR1 and CDR2 from the germline V gene are LGHNA and YSLEER. V lost 4 bases, J lost 8 bases, and 18 bases lay in between. The CDR3 sequence is 15 residues long. As DNA, the CDR3 is TGCGCCAGCAGCCTTAGAGGCACATATGTTGATGAGCAGTTCTTC. Translation: CASSLRGTYVDEQFF.

The chain recombines TRBV25-1 with TRBJ1-5; TRBD1 might be the D (5 bases). Trimming left V 1 base short and J 5 bases short, with 9 bases between. Germline CDR1 and CDR2: MGHDK and SYGVNS. This CDR3 has 14 residues. CDR3 in DNA: TGTGCCAGCAGTGAATTGGGGGGAGATCAGCCCCAGCATTTT. Translation gives CASSELGGDQPQHF.